This T cell receptor (beta chain) is from a study of blood T cell repertoires in COVID-19 (TCRdb year 2020). General notes on the study: Collaborator samples came from the United States, Italy and Spain and covered acute and convalescent phases of COVID-19. A freely available public database, intended as a resource for researchers studying the immune response to SARS-CoV-2, is where the repertoires were released. The sample metadata nearly always contained a de-identified subject ID, COVID-19 status, age in years and sex. Deeply sampled blood TCRbeta repertoires from subjects exposed to, actively infected with, or recovered from COVID-19 were included in the dataset. The samples were drawn from the first 160 participants of the ongoing ImmuneRACE study and from 950 to 1,500 subjects provided by 6 global collaborators. HLA class I and class II types, where available, came from metadata supplied by the sample provider rather than from assay-based typing. The material from the prospective study consisted of cDNA or gDNA derived from T cells, B-cell-depleted T cells, or PBMCs. What the authors observed across the whole study: The quantity of clinical and demographic metadata differed by source and by participant and was supplied without curation.

The CDR3 goes from the cysteine to the phenylalanine over 16 residues. CDR3 DNA only is kept here, 48 bases in frame from base 1. V loses 6 bases at its end and J loses 8 bases; junction bases beyond the gene matches: 15. Looking up the germline V gene yields CDR1 ENHRY and CDR2 SYGVKD. For this clone: Its antigen remains undetermined. No base qualities exist here, and no much larger clone lies one base off it.

In the prospective study, participants were roughly 18 to 100 years old, resided in about two dozen geographic areas of the United States, and were enrolled through a virtual design. In the prospective study, participants were assigned to cohorts based on the clinical history participants reported in a screening survey and a study questionnaire. Each participant in the prospective study had whole blood, serum and a nasopharyngeal or oropharyngeal swab collected by mobile phlebotomists. Over a roughly 2-month period, participants in the prospective study had the option of providing additional blood draws and questionnaires. Prospective study blood samples were shipped either frozen or at room temperature before DNA extraction. The immunoSEQ Assay, a bias-controlled multiplex PCR, was used to amplify TCRbeta CDR3 regions from genomic DNA. Regarding the original processing steps: The number of nucleated cells in each sample was estimated from the amplification of reference gene primers within the assay. To quantify the absolute abundance of each unique TCRbeta CDR3 rearrangement, sequence reads were collapsed and filtered. For each sample, productive Simpson clonality was calculated as the square root of Simpson's diversity index across productive rearrangements. Entries here come from immuneACCESS through TCRdb and include only in-frame sequences with V and J called. Some clones fail to appear in such tables; in the studies checked, an unresolved V gene covers under half of the shortfall, and the cause of the remainder is unknown. The DNA was the basis for D and trimming; V, J and clone size are from that table. The sample table shows roughly 290,000 clones, and 90% are seen once. In total, the top ten clones hold approximately 1.5% of the sample.

The chain links TRBV10-3 with TRBJ1-4, and 7 junction bases match TRBD1. The receptor was isolated from a woman in her late teens or twenties with acute COVID-19. Material: PBMCs or T cells enriched from blood (not recorded which). This receptor carries the CDR3 CAISPGSTGQFEKLFF. The nucleotide sequence is given as TGTGCCATCAGCCCGGGAAGTACGGGACAGTTCGAAAAACTGTTTTTT.